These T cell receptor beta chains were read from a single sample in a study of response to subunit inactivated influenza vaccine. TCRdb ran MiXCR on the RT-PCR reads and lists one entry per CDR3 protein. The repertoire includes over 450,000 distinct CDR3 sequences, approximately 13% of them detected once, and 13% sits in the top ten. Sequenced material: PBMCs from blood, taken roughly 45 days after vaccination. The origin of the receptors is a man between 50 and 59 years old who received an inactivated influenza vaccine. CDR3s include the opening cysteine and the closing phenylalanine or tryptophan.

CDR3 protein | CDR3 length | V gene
CASNGRGTYNEQFF | 14 | TRBV7-2
CSARDKAGGPPGELFF | 16 | TRBV20-1
CATSRGDTDTQYF | 13 | TRBV5-1
CASSPPRTGKNTEAFF | 16 | TRBV18
CASSSLPDRAYGYTF | 15 | TRBV7-2
CASSVEAGAWTGELFF | 16 | TRBV9
CASTHPTDYNEQFF | 14 | TRBV7-9
CSVDTGPGANVLTF | 14 | TRBV29-1
CAISESSSGLWNEQFF | 16 | TRBV10-3
CSVPHRASTDTQYF | 14 | TRBV29-1
CASRLGSLGNTEAFF | 15 | TRBV28
CSAIEAIAGGTVSTDTQYF | 19 | TRBV20-1
CATSTSLAGVRSMADTQYF | 19 | TRBV15